This T cell receptor (beta chain) was sequenced during a study of T-cell reconstitution after alpha-beta-depleted transplantation in children. Unique molecular identifiers were incorporated during preparation of the TCRbeta library. A single record per CDR3 protein comes from TCRdb applying MiXCR to the PCR reads. The table has about 600,000 distinct CDR3 sequences, over 10% seen once; the top ten hold around 2.2%. At least ten counts were recorded for this clonotype. Germline lookup yields CDR1 LGHDT and CDR2 YNNKEL (reference sequence). V was clipped by 4 bases and J by 9 bases, with 15 bases between them. This CDR3 region has 14 residues.

The clonotype comes from a male patient younger than 18 who had a stem cell transplant for acute myeloid leukemia, so the T cells may come from the graft donor. The specimen comprised PBMCs, mostly from graft donor cells, sampled 360 days after TCRalphabeta/CD19-depleted stem cell transplant. The V gene is TRBV3-1, the J gene TRBJ2-2; perhaps TRBD2 as D (5 bases). In DNA form, the CDR3 reads TGTGCCAGCAGCCCCGACCCAGTAGCGCGGGAGCTGTTTTTT. The encoded protein is CASSPDPVARELFF.